This T cell receptor (beta chain) was observed in a study of CD8 T cells in ankylosing spondylitis. A quantitative 5'-RACE method, one with molecular barcodes, was used to make TCR beta libraries. TCRdb processed the 5' RACE reads anew with MiXCR; each CDR3 protein has one entry. This table has more than 250,000 distinct CDR3 sequences, around a tenth appearing once. The sample holds a few counts of this clonotype. What it recognizes is unknown. This CDR3 region has 14 residues. V was shortened by 4 bases and J by 3 bases, with 14 bases between the two germline ends. Germline V gene sequence: CDR1 SGHRS, CDR2 YFSETQ. Overall study results and limits: Matched ankylosing spondylitis synovial fluid reportedly showed significant enrichment of disease-linked clones. Prior work had noted some motif variants in reactive arthritis blood and synovial fluid. Blood of patients with ankylosing spondylitis appeared to be characterized by a TCR beta motif of several highly homologous variants.

This TCR derives from a female donor with ankylosing spondylitis or in good health (not recorded which). Sequencing was done on a sample of blood, either unsorted or a sorted T cell fraction (not recorded which). The chain links TRBV5-1 to TRBJ2-7; D is possibly TRBD1 (6 bases). CDR3 in DNA: TGCGCCAGCAGCCGGCACGGGACACACTACGAGCAGTACTTC. Its translation is CASSRHGTHYEQYF. The full variable domain, its missing parts supplied by reference TRBV5-1 and TRBJ2-7, is KAGVTQTPRYLIKTRGQQVTLSCSPISGHRSVSWYQQTPGQGLQFLFEYFSETQRNKGNFPGRFSGRQFSNSRSEMNVSTLELGDSALYLCASSRHGTHYEQYFGPGTRLTVT.